This is a list of T cell receptor beta chains from one sample in a study of T-cell memory formation after mild COVID-19. Each CDR3 protein gets one entry after TCRdb re-called the 5' RACE reads with MiXCR. This table has fewer than 500,000 distinct CDR3 sequences, around a quarter appearing once. Sample: PBMCs or a T cell subset sorted from them (not recorded which). Source of these receptors: an adult woman who had mild COVID-19 (a few samples of this study predate the infection). Cell type and time point are not known. The CDR3 runs from the conserved cysteine through the conserved F or W. A D gene is named only where the DNA matches it firmly. Size values are once, few and many counts, or a class for expanded clones, and some rows have none.

>NA|TRBV12-3/TRBV12-4|TRBJ2-1|15|NA
TGTGCCAGCAGTTCGGAGCGCCTAGCCTACAATGAGCAGTTCTTC
CASSSERLAYNEQFF
>TRBD1|TRBV12-3/TRBV12-4|TRBJ1-3|15|many
TGTGCCAGCAACCCGACAGGGGAGGCTGGAAACACCATATATTTT
CASNPTGEAGNTIYF
>NA|TRBV4-1|TRBJ1-1|14|NA
TGCGCCAGCAGCCAACGGGAGGGGAACACTGAAGCTTTCTTT
CASSQREGNTEAFF
>NA|TRBV5-1|TRBJ2-7|13|few
TGCGCCAGCAGCTTGTTTCAGGGCGACGAGCAGTACTTC
CASSLFQGDEQYF
>NA|TRBV4-1|TRBJ1-3|17|few
TGCGCCAGCAGCCGGCAGGGCGTCGTTCTGAGGGGAAACACCATATATTTT
CASSRQGVVLRGNTIYF
>NA|TRBV7-6|TRBJ1-5|15|NA
TGTGCCAGCAGCTTAGCGGCGAGAGGGACTCAGCCCCAGCATTTT
CASSLAARGTQPQHF
>TRBD2|TRBV12-3/TRBV12-4|TRBJ2-1|15|NA
TGTGCCAGCAGTCTCGTCATAGCGGGGGCTAATGAGCAGTTCTTC
CASSLVIAGANEQFF
>TRBD1|TRBV18|TRBJ2-7|12|few
TGTGCCAGCTCGGGACAGGGTCTCGAGCAGTACTTC
CASSGQGLEQYF
>TRBD1|TRBV12-3/TRBV12-4|TRBJ2-3|17|NA
TGTGCCAGCAGCACCGCGGGACAGGGTAAGAGGACAGATACGCAGTATTTT
CASSTAGQGKRTDTQYF
>NA|TRBV5-1|TRBJ1-3|15|NA
TGCGCCAGCAGGGAACCAGGAGCCGGTGGAAACACCATATATTTT
CASREPGAGGNTIYF
>NA|TRBV4-3|TRBJ2-3|16|few
TGCGCCAGCAGCCAAGAGCCGCGCGGATACACAGATACGCAGTATTTT
CASSQEPRGYTDTQYF
>TRBD2|TRBV24-1|TRBJ2-1|15|few
TGTGCCACCAGCCACTCGGCGGGAGTCTTACATGAGCAGTTCTTC
CATSHSAGVLHEQFF
>TRBD1|TRBV6-5|TRBJ2-7|15|few
TGTGCCAGCAGTTACGCGGACAGGGGGGCCTACGAGCAGTACTTC
CASSYADRGAYEQYF
>NA|TRBV12-3/TRBV12-4|TRBJ1-1|12|NA
TGTGCCAGCGAGGGGTCCGGGACTGAAGCTTTCTTT
CASEGSGTEAFF
>NA|TRBV5-1|TRBJ2-2|14|few
TGCGCCAGCAGCTTGGATACAGGGACCGGGGAGCTGTTTTTT
CASSLDTGTGELFF
>NA|TRBV4-1|TRBJ1-6|12|few
TGCGCCAGCAGCCAACCAAAGAGATCCCTCCACTTT
CASSQPKRSLHF
>NA|TRBV5-6|TRBJ2-3|15|NA
TGTGCCAGCAGTTTCCGAACCGGGACTACAGATACGCAGTATTTT
CASSFRTGTTDTQYF
>NA|TRBV11-2|TRBJ1-4|13|NA
TGTGCCAGCAGTTCTCGGACGGCTGTTACCCTGTTTTTT
CASSSRTAVTLFF
>TRBD1|TRBV11-2|TRBJ2-5|16|NA
TGTGCCAGCAGCTTAGGGGGGACAGCCAGCCAAGAGACCCAGTACTTC
CASSLGGTASQETQYF
>NA|TRBV25-1|TRBJ2-5|11|NA
TGTGCCAGCAGCAGGGGTCAGACCCAGTACTTC
CASSRGQTQYF
>NA|TRBV3-1|TRBJ2-2|13|NA
TGTGCCAGCAGGTCCACGGCCACCGGGGAGCTGTTTTTT
CASRSTATGELFF
>NA|TRBV3-1|TRBJ2-7|14|NA
TGTGCCAGCAGCCAAGAGGAGCTGAATTACGAGCAGTACTTC
CASSQEELNYEQYF
>TRBD2|TRBV5-4|TRBJ2-7|16|few
TGTGCCAGCAGCACCGGACTAGCTGGGCGCCCATACGAGCAGTACTTC
CASSTGLAGRPYEQYF